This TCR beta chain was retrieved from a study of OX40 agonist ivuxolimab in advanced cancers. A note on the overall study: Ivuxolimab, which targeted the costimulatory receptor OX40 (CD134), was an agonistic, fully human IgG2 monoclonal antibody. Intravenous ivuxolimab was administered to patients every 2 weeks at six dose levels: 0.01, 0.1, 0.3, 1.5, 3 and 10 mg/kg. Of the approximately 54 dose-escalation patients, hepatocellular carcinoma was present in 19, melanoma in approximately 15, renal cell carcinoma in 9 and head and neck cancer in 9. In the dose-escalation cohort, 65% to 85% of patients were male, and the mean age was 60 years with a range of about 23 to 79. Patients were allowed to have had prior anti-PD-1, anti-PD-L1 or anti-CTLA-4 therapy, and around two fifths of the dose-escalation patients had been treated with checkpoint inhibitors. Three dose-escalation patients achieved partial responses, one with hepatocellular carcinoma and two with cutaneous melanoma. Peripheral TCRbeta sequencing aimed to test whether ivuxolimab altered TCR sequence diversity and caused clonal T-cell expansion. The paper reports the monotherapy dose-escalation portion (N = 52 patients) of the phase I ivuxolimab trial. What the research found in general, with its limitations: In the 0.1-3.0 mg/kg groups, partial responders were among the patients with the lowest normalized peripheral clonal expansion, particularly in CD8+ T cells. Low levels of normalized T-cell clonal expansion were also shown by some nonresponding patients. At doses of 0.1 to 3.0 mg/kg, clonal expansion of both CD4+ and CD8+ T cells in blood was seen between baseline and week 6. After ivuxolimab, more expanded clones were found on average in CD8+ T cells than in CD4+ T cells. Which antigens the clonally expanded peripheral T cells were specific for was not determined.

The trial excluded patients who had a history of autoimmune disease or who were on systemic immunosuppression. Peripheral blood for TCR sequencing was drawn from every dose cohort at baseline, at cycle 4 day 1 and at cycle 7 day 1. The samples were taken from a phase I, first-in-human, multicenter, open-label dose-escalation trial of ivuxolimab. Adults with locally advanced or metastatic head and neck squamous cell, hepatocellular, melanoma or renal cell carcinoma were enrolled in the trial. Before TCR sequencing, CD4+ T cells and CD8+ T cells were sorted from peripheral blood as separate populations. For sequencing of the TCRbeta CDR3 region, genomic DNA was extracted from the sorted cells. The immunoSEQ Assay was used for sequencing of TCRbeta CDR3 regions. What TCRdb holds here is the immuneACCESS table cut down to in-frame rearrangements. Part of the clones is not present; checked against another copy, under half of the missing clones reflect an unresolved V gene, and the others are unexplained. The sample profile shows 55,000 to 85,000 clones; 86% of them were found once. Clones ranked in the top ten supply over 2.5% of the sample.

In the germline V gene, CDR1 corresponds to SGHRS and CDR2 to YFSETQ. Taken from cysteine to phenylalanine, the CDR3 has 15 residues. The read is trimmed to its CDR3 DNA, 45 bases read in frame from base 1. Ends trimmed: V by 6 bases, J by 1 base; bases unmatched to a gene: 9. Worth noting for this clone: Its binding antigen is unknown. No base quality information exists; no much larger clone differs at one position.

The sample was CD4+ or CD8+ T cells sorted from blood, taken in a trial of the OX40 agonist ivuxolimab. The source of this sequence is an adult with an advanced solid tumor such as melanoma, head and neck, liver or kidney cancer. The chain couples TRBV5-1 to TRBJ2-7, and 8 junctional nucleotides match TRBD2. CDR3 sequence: CASNLGGGSSYEQYF. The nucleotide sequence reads TGCGCCAGCAACCTAGGCGGGGGGTCTTCCTACGAGCAGTACTTC.